This TCR beta chain came from a study of blood T cells in healthy people across ages. This clonotype was recorded a few times. The V gene end was trimmed by 4 bases and the J gene end by 6 bases; junction bases not matched to a gene: 9. The CDR3 is 15 amino acids. The germline V gene has CDR1 LGHDT and CDR2 YNNKEL (reference sequence). Next came a second PCR, run for about 7 to 12 cycles, which used a sample-barcoded 5' primer along with a J-beta primer mix. TCRdb redid the calling of the 5' RACE reads with MiXCR, one entry per CDR3 protein. Altogether about 290,000 distinct CDR3 sequences are present, 25% to 30% being singletons, with the ten largest covering roughly 28%. Approximately 9.6 milliliters of peripheral blood were drawn from each donor into EDTA-treated tubes.

This clonotype was obtained from a woman in her sixties or seventies in good health. The gene calls are TRBV3-1 and TRBJ2-1; 7 bases map to TRBD2. The specimen was blood. The CDR3 here is CASSPREGGSNEQFF. CDR3 sequence (DNA): TGTGCCAGCAGCCCTAGAGAGGGCGGGAGCAATGAGCAGTTCTTC.